This TCR beta chain is from a study of STAT5B mutations in CD4+ large granular lymphocyte leukemia. On the study more broadly: Among healthy donors, a particular HLA allele went with more CDR3 'QG' motifs. Study-level findings and limits: 8/27 top patient clones versus 2/35 control clones were TRBV06-family. 25% of private leukemic clonotypes occurred rarely in other patients' non-leukemic repertoires. Without putative leukemic clones, patient CD4-sorted repertoires remained more clonal than healthy CD4+ repertoires.

In its sample, this clone was seen once. Its antigen remains unidentified. Only in-frame clones appear in the TCRdb table, and some are missing; sequencing was by immunoSEQ multiplex PCR. Found here are 20,000 to 25,000 clones, over 60% of them singletons; the top ten hold roughly 0.4%. Germline V gene data show CDR1 as SGHDT and CDR2 as YYEEEE. This CDR3 is built from 14 residues. Trimming shortened V by 0 bases and J by 0 bases, and 7 bases separated the two germline ends. The gene calls are TRBV5-6 and TRBJ2-7; D not certain. This TCR was sampled from a human donor in good health. The sequencing input was CD4+ T cells from blood buffy coats. This CDR3 is CASSLVWDSYEQYF. DNA of the CDR3: TGTGCCAGCAGCTTGGTCTGGGACTCCTACGAGCAGTACTTC.